These 9 T cell receptor beta chains originate from one sample sequenced in a study of naive and memory T cell subsets. Study outcomes and limitations: Naive repertoires, especially CD8, held a few larger clonotypes, possibly memory cells re-expressing CD45RA.

An equimolar mix of two oligonucleotides served as the beta constant-region primer for TRBC1 and TRBC2. Nested alpha and beta constant-region primers with the SP2 primer drove four PCR rounds on ligated cDNA. TCRdb used MiXCR to reprocess the UMI-ligation and nested PCR reads, holding one entry per CDR3 protein. Among under 150,000 distinct CDR3 sequences listed, 15% to 25% were seen once. These receptors have no identified antigens. Sequencing was done on a sample of naive CD8+ T cells from blood. These receptors all stem from a human donor in good health.

This chain links TRBV2 with TRBJ1-4; D not resolved. Germline V CDR1 and CDR2: SNHLY, FYNNEI. CDR3 length: 16 amino acids. Trimming removed 6 bases from V and 6 bases from J, with 20 bases in between. This CDR3 is CASRRFGAGGDEKLFF. The CDR3, as DNA: TGTGCCAGCAGGAGGTTCGGTGCGGGAGGCGATGAAAAACTGTTTTTT.

The rearrangement uses TRBV20-1 and TRBJ2-1; 7 positions agree with TRBD2. This CDR3 contains 15 residues. V shed 0 bases, J shed 3 bases, and the junction held 5 bases outside the gene matches. Germline V gene lookup returns CDR1 DFQATT and CDR2 SNEGSKA (reference sequence). CDR3 in amino acids: CSARDRAGDYNEQFF. The CDR3 coding sequence is TGCAGTGCTAGAGATCGCGCGGGGGACTACAATGAGCAGTTCTTC.

The rearrangement links TRBV3-1 to TRBJ2-1; 10 nucleotides agree with TRBD2. V dropped 0 bases and J dropped 9; count of bases not matched to a gene: 5. Germline V gives CDR1 LGHDT, CDR2 YNNKEL (reference sequence). The CDR3 totals 15 residues. Here the CDR3 DNA reads TGTGCCAGCAGCCAAGACCCTAGCGGGAGCGGTGAGCAGTTCTTC. Its protein product is CASSQDPSGSGEQFF.

This clonotype has just a few counts. The chain has TRBV7-9 and TRBJ2-5; 11 positions match TRBD2. There are 16 residues in the CDR3. The germline gives CDR1 SEHNR, CDR2 FQNEAQ (reference sequence). Trimming at V came to 5 bases and at J to 5 bases, leaving 10 bases not matched to a gene. This CDR3 reads CASSASTSGVHETQYF. The CDR3 DNA follows: TGTGCCAGCAGCGCCTCGACTAGCGGGGTTCATGAGACCCAGTACTTC.

This clonotype was seen a few times. CDR3 bases: TGTGCCAGCAGACCGACAGGGCGAAACTACGAGCAGTACTTC. It yields the protein CASRPTGRNYEQYF. The chain is built from TRBV28 and TRBJ2-7, with 7 bases identical to TRBD1. This CDR3 contains 14 residues. Unmatched junction bases numbered 8, after V lost 6 bases and J lost 3 bases. Germline-derived CDR1 and CDR2 are MDHEN and SYDVKM. Complete variable domain (other parts from reference TRBV28 and TRBJ2-7): DVKVTQSSRYLVKRTGEKVFLECVQDMDHENMFWYRQDPGLGLRLIYFSYDVKMKEKGDIPEGYSVSREKKERFSLILESASTNQTSMYLCASRPTGRNYEQYFGPGTRLTVT.

The chain recombines TRBV10-3 with TRBJ1-5; D not certain. V lost 2 bases, J lost 6 bases, and 8 bases lay in between. This CDR3 region has 13 residues. Germline values: CDR1 ENHRY, CDR2 SYGVKD. The CDR3 is CAISESLSQPQHF. The CDR3 coding sequence is TGTGCCATCAGTGAGAGTTTGAGTCAGCCCCAGCATTTT.

This chain links TRBV12-3 or TRBV12-4 with TRBJ1-2; D not resolved. The CDR3 loop spans 19 amino acids. Trimming removed 3 bases at V and 4 bases at J, with 27 bases between. The CDR3 is CASSFNPESSEQNSYGYTF. CDR3 bases: TGTGCCAGCAGTTTTAATCCTGAGTCTTCGGAACAAAATTCCTATGGCTACACCTTC.

This clonotype has ten or more counts. The chain employs TRBV7-6 and TRBJ1-4; no clear D. CDR3 length equals 12 residues. Germline loops: CDR1 SGHVS, CDR2 FNYEAQ. V lost 5 bases and J 3 bases, leaving 4 bases between the germline ends. The CDR3 nucleotides are TGTGCCAGCAGCCCGTCTAATGAAAAACTGTTTTTT. Protein sequence: CASSPSNEKLFF. Full variable domain (missing parts from reference TRBV7-6 and TRBJ1-4): GAGVSQSPRYKVTKRGQDVALRCDPISGHVSLYWYRQALGQGPEFLTYFNYEAQQDKSGLPNDRFSAERPEGSISTLTIQRTEQRDSAMYRCASSPSNEKLFFGSGTQLSVL.

This clonotype has just a few counts. The rearrangement joins TRBV4-3 to TRBJ2-2, with unresolved D. The germline gives CDR1 LGHNA, CDR2 YSLEER. The V end lost 0 bases, the J end lost 4 bases, and 6 bases lay between the germline ends. The CDR3 spans 14 residues. In DNA form, the CDR3 reads TGCGCCAGCAGCCAAGAGAGGAGCACCGGGGAGCTGTTTTTT. Its translation: CASSQERSTGELFF.